These 11 T cell receptor beta chains were sequenced from one sample in a study of T cell clonotyping in hematopoietic cell transplantation. TCRdb's copy holds only in-frame clones and misses some; the assay was immunoSEQ multiplex PCR. This repertoire shows 10,000 to 11,000 clones, around 87% found once; its top ten account for about 16%. Time point in this sample: recipient sample about 28 days before transplant, after cytoreduction. Source: peripheral blood mononuclear cells, taken before stem cell transplant. These receptors originate from a woman aged 45-65 years with chronic myeloid leukemia. Some clones in this sample may be carry-over from other donors' samples.

CDR3 bases: TGTGCCAGCAGTTTGGGGGGCACGAATCAGCCCCAGCATTTT. Translating gives CASSLGGTNQPQHF. The chain uses TRBV27 and TRBJ1-5, with TRBD1 as a possible D gene (6 bases). Trimming stripped 3 bases from V and 4 bases from J, with 10 bases between. This CDR3 is 14 amino acids long. In germline, CDR1 is MNHEY, CDR2 SMNVEV (reference sequence).

The chain uses TRBV6-6 and TRBJ2-7, with no clear D. The CDR3 has 13 residues. Germline CDR1 and CDR2: MNHNY and SVGAGI (reference sequence). The V gene lost 2 bases and the J gene lost 8 bases, with 13 bases spanning the gap. DNA of the CDR3: TGTGCCAGCAGTTACCTCGGTTCTACGAAGCAGTACTTC. Translating it yields CASSYLGSTKQYF.

The genes are TRBV2 and TRBJ2-5; D is unclear. V was shortened by 6 bases and J by 0 bases, with 8 bases between the two germline ends. In germline, CDR1 is SNHLY, CDR2 FYNNEI. CDR3 length: 13 residues. CDR3 coding DNA: TGTGCCAGCAGGGAGATTAACCAAGAGACCCAGTACTTC. It yields the protein CASREINQETQYF.

This chain links TRBV7-9 with TRBJ2-7, with 8 nucleotides matching TRBD2. Germline trimming cut 6 bases from V and 5 bases from J; bases unmatched to any gene: 9. Germline lookup yields CDR1 SEHNR and CDR2 FQNEAQ (reference sequence). This CDR3 is built from 14 residues. The CDR3 region has the DNA TGTGCCAGCAGTATTGGGACTAGTCTTAACGAGCAGTACTTC. Its translation: CASSIGTSLNEQYF.

Sample share makes this clone large. This chain uses TRBV25-1 with TRBJ1-1; 8 bases map to TRBD1. Germline CDR1 reads MGHDK; CDR2 reads SYGVNS. This CDR3 spans 13 amino acids. Losses at the gene ends were 6 bases for V and 7 bases for J; bases not matched to a gene: 7. CDR3 loop: CASRDPQGVEAFF. CDR3 DNA sequence: TGTGCCAGCAGAGATCCACAGGGGGTTGAAGCTTTCTTT.

The chain employs TRBV6-1 and TRBJ1-2; D perhaps matches TRBD1 (6 bases). Germline CDR1 is MNHNS and CDR2 is SASEGT. The CDR3 totals 15 residues. V was trimmed by 3 bases and J by 2 bases, leaving 13 bases between them. The CDR3 region has the DNA TGTGCCAGCAGTGAGTCAGGGGAAGGGAACTATGGCTACACCTTC. Translation: CASSESGEGNYGYTF.

This clone was found once. The CDR3 loop is CASSGSTSFTGELFF. CDR3 bases: TGTGCCAGCAGCGGCTCAACGTCTTTTACCGGGGAGCTGTTTTTT. This sequence joins TRBV9 and TRBJ2-2; no firm D call. The CDR3 spans 15 residues. Per germline, CDR1 SGDLS and CDR2 YYNGEE. Trimming took off 3 bases at V and 5 bases at J, with 14 bases between the two ends.

The rearrangement uses TRBV6-1 and TRBJ1-1; possibly TRBD1 for D (5 bases). Looked up from germline, CDR1 is MNHNS and CDR2 is SASEGT. Trimming shortened V by 2 bases and J by 2 bases, and 15 bases separated the two germline ends. The CDR3 contains 16 residues. The DNA for the CDR3 is TGTGCCAGCAGTGAACGCCAACCGGGACCTAACACTGAAGCTTTCTTT. Its protein product is CASSERQPGPNTEAFF.

The chain combines TRBV5-1 with TRBJ2-7; 16 bases are a match to TRBD2. The CDR3 is made up of 16 amino acids. CDR1 SGHRS and CDR2 YFSETQ come from the germline V gene. V gave up 5 bases and J gave up 3 bases; unmatched junction bases: 5. The CDR3 sequence: CASREGLAGGIYEQYF. CDR3 coding DNA: TGCGCCAGCAGGGAGGGACTAGCGGGAGGGATCTACGAGCAGTACTTC.

The chain recombines TRBV6-5 with TRBJ2-5; 10 nucleotides line up with TRBD2. Per germline, CDR1 MNHEY and CDR2 SVGAGI. With 6 bases clipped from V and 6 bases from J, the junction kept 7 bases outside the gene matches. CDR3 length: 14 residues. The CDR3 nucleotides read TGTGCCAGCAGCCTAGCGGGAGTGGGGAAGACCCAGTACTTC. The encoded protein is CASSLAGVGKTQYF.

The chain recombines TRBV5-1 with TRBJ2-7; TRBD2 aligns across 8 bases. The CDR3 spans 17 residues. J was trimmed by 6 bases and V by 7 bases; bases with no gene match: 21. Germline values: CDR1 SGHRS, CDR2 YFSETQ. The CDR3 region has the DNA TGCGCCAGCCGTCCCTCCTTCTCGGGGGGGACCCTGAGCGAGCAGTACTTC. This encodes CASRPSFSGGTLSEQYF.